There are many counts of the clone carrying this TCR beta chain. Its antigen is unidentified. These data belong to a study of CD8+CD57+ T cells in acquired aplastic anemia. Across the study: The average for DNA from sorted CD4+ and CD8+ cells was roughly 3 ug. Read counts for CD4+ cells (from healthy donors) averaged about 10.8 million.

The trim removed 4 bases at V and 4 bases at J, leaving 7 bases unmatched. CDR1 is SGHKS, CDR2 YYEKEE, per germline (reference sequence). This CDR3 spans 15 amino acids. Genomic DNA, the template, was used for profiling of the TCR beta VDJ and CDR3. TCRdb re-called the reads through MiXCR, storing one row per CDR3 protein. The table includes under 200,000 distinct CDR3 sequences, around 45% detected once. Whole-study findings and limits: Patients and controls were found to share over 25 CD8+ CDR3 sequences.

The rearrangement joins TRBV5-5 to TRBJ2-5, with TRBD1 matching 10 bases. The TCR sequence derives from a human donor in good health. The specimen sequenced was sorted CD4+, CD8+, or CD8+CD57+ T cells (not recorded which) from PBMCs. CDR3 nucleotide sequence: TGTGCCAGCAGCCGGGACAGGGGTTCGGGAGAGACCCAGTACTTC. Its protein is CASSRDRGSGETQYF.